The next 9 T cell receptor beta chains were all read from a single sample in a study of blood T cell repertoires in COVID-19. TCRdb's table, derived via immunoSEQ multiplex PCR, lists solely in-frame clones and lacks some. Altogether over 250,000 clones are present, around 90% being singletons, with the ten largest covering 2% to 3%. The sequenced sample was PBMCs or T cells enriched from blood (not recorded which). The receptors here all came from a man aged 55 to 69 who had recovered from COVID-19.

The chain combines TRBV19 with TRBJ2-3; tentatively, D is TRBD2 (5 bases). The germline CDR1 and CDR2 sequences are LNHDA and SQIVND (reference sequence). There are 15 residues in the CDR3. With 3 bases removed from V and 1 base from J, the gap between germline ends came to 11 bases. The chain's CDR3 is CASSIGELGTDTQYF. In DNA form, the CDR3 reads TGTGCCAGTAGTATCGGGGAGCTGGGCACAGATACGCAGTATTTT.

V is TRBV15 and J is TRBJ2-7, with D tentatively TRBD2 (5 bases). Trimming removed 3 bases at V and 6 bases at J, with 12 bases between. CDR1 and CDR2 from the germline V gene are LNHNV and YYDKDF (reference sequence). The CDR3 totals 13 residues. CDR3 DNA: TGTGCCACCAGCAGGGGATTGGAGGCCGAGCAGTACTTC. The encoded protein is CATSRGLEAEQYF. Full variable domain (outside the CDR3, taken from reference TRBV15 and TRBJ2-7): DAMVIQNPRYQVTQFGKPVTLSCSQTLNHNVMYWYQQKSSQAPKLLFHYYDKDFNNEADTPDNFQSRRPNTSFCFLDIRSPGLGDTAMYLCATSRGLEAEQYFGPGTRLTVT.

The V gene is TRBV28, the J gene TRBJ2-3, with 14 positions matching TRBD2. The V and J ends lost 4 bases and 5 bases, in that order; junction bases with no gene match: 5. This CDR3 comprises 16 residues. Germline V gene data show CDR1 as MDHEN and CDR2 as SYDVKM. The CDR3 protein is CASSSGLAGVVDTQYF. Here the CDR3 DNA reads TGTGCCAGCAGTTCGGGACTAGCGGGAGTGGTAGATACGCAGTATTTT. The variable domain in full, with the rest retrieved from reference TRBV28 and TRBJ2-3, is DVKVTQSSRYLVKRTGEKVFLECVQDMDHENMFWYRQDPGLGLRLIYFSYDVKMKEKGDIPEGYSVSREKKERFSLILESASTNQTSMYLCASSSGLAGVVDTQYFGPGTRLTVL.

The V call is TRBV9, the J call TRBJ2-2, with D maybe TRBD2 (5 bases). The CDR3 runs to 15 residues. Trimming took off 2 bases at V and 3 bases at J, with 11 bases between the two ends. The germline V gene encodes CDR1 SGDLS and CDR2 YYNGEE. The DNA of the CDR3 is TGTGCCAGCAGCGTTGCCAGCGGCTACACCGGGGAGCTGTTTTTT. This encodes CASSVASGYTGELFF.

V is TRBV29-1 and J is TRBJ1-4, with a weak D call TRBD1 (5 bases). Germline assignment: CDR1 SQVTM and CDR2 ANQGSEA. With 4 bases removed from V and 6 bases from J, the gap between germline ends came to 12 bases. This CDR3 contains 13 residues. In DNA form, the CDR3 reads TGCAGCGTTGGGGGCAGGGAGGATGAAAAACTGTTTTTT. Protein sequence: CSVGGREDEKLFF.

Worth noting for this clone: Other DNA sequences within the sample encode an identical CDR3. This sequence joins TRBV3-1 (or the pseudogene TRBV3-2) and TRBJ1-6; D call uncertain. Germline CDR1 LGHDT, CDR2 YNNKEL (reference sequence). The CDR3 covers 15 residues. Trimming left V 1 base short and J 6 bases short, with 10 bases between. This chain's CDR3 is CASSQGGLGNSPLHF. The CDR3 DNA sequence: TGTGCCAGCAGCCAAGGAGGCCTTGGTAATTCACCCCTCCACTTT.

The V and J genes are TRBV10-3 and TRBJ1-5; TRBD1 agrees at 7 bases. In germline, CDR1 is ENHRY, CDR2 SYGVKD. The CDR3 has 14 amino acids. Trimming removed 4 bases from V and 7 bases from J; junction bases left unmatched: 7. This chain's CDR3 is CAISAPGGGQPQHF. The CDR3 DNA is TGTGCCATCAGTGCCCCAGGGGGTGGACAGCCCCAGCATTTT.

This clone is a singleton in its sample. The CDR3 protein is CASSNGLTNYGYTF. CDR3 nucleotide sequence: TGTGCCAGTAGTAACGGACTGACTAACTATGGCTACACCTTC. The chain uses TRBV19 and TRBJ1-2, with D unresolved. Trimming removed 4 bases from V and 0 bases from J, with 9 bases in between. This CDR3 is 14 amino acids long. From germline, CDR1 is LNHDA and CDR2 SQIVND (reference sequence).

The J gene is TRBJ1-1, the V gene TRBV4-1; 7 nucleotides agree with TRBD1. The CDR3 has 15 amino acids. Germline V lookup: CDR1 MGHRA, CDR2 YSYEKL. With 2 bases clipped from V and 5 bases from J, the junction kept 8 bases outside the gene matches. DNA for the CDR3: TGCGCCAGCAGCCAATTCGAGGGGGCTAGGACTGAAGCTTTCTTT. This gives the protein CASSQFEGARTEAFF.